The text below deals with one T cell receptor beta chain. Its antigen target is currently unknown. Qualities for individual bases were not recorded, and no much larger clone is one base off. These data originate in a study of graft-versus-host responses after intestinal transplantation (dated by TCRdb to 2020 to 2023). Study-wide context: The transplants that recipients got were multivisceral, liver-intestinal, or isolated intestinal. Graft-versus-host and host-versus-graft alloreactive T cell clones were tracked in the graft, circulation and bone marrow after intestinal transplantation using bulk TCR-beta CDR3 sequencing. To identify alloreactive clones, pre-transplant mixed lymphocyte reaction products were sequenced and then compared with unstimulated pre-transplant donor and recipient T cells. Anti-thymocyte globulin induction was given to all recipients, followed by maintenance tacrolimus and steroids for two to four years. Of the 20 to 25 intestinal transplant recipients enrolled in the cohort, one of whom was a retransplant, a few patients without pretransplant specimens were excluded. A peak of at least 4% donor T cells among recipient peripheral blood mononuclear cells was the definition used for donor T cell macrochimerism. Instead of going to the commercial service, samples from a few later patients were sequenced in-house on an Illumina MiSeq and processed with MiXCR. What the research found in general, with its limitations: High GvH to HvG T cell clonal ratios were observed in the allografts of patients with donor T cell macrochimerism. GvH clones were detected in recipient bone marrow, and some appeared earlier in ileal mucosa or blood, consistent with an intestinal mucosal origin. Peak levels of circulating GvH clones were associated with declines in HvG clones early after transplant. The relatively low number and heterogeneity of intestinal transplant patients limited the conclusions.

The CDR3 starts with the cysteine, ends with the phenylalanine, and has 16 residues. Kept here is only the CDR3 DNA, which spans 48 bases and is read in frame from base 1. The germline V gene provides CDR1 SGHDN and CDR2 FVKESK. At the junction V is shortened by 2 bases and J by 3 bases; bases outside the gene matches: 6. The time point label for this specimen denotes: cells obtained before transplantation from donor or recipient. CD3+CD4+ and CD3+CD8+ populations were FACS-sorted from unstimulated pre-transplant donor and recipient cells taken from spleen or lymph nodes. The library was prepared using the immunoSEQ multiplex PCR assay. For most patients, genomic DNA was isolated with the Qiagen DNeasy Blood and Tissue Kit and sent frozen to Adaptive Biotechnologies for TCR sequencing. Adaptive Biotechnologies carried out high-throughput TCR-beta CDR3 sequencing of genomic DNA for most patients. The source study handled its data this way. Adaptive's ImmunoSEQ software supplied the TCR sequencing data for under 20 patients, while MiXCR and VDJtools were used to process a few other patients. CD4 versus CD8 sorting errors were corrected by removing sequences found in both subsets at a frequency ratio below 5:1. CDR3 nucleotide sequences shared between donor and recipient were removed because the origin of such sequences could not be assigned. To be classed as alloreactive, a clone needed at least 2-fold expansion over unstimulated cells and a minimum CFSE-low frequency of 0.002% (template counts) or 0.001% (read counts). Clones detected in sequenced pre-transplant spleen, lymph node, or MLR CFSE-low populations of the donor or recipient were defined as mappable. Cumulative frequency of alloreactive clones was calculated as a percentage of all sequences weighted by copy number. TCRdb mirrors the immuneACCESS table, restricted to in-frame sequences. Some clones are absent from its copies; in checked studies, under half trace to an unresolved V gene, and the reason for the others is unknown. Clone size and V and J calls were adopted from that table, with D and trimming inferred from the DNA. The sample data list about 110,000 clones, and approximately 92% of these were observed just once. The ten largest account for 0.2% to 0.25% of the sample.

The sequences come from unstimulated CD4+ T cells sorted from spleen or lymph node cells, collected before transplant. The chain was built from TRBV14 and TRBJ2-7; 11 middle bases align to TRBD1. This clonotype originated in a human donor who was the organ donor for an intestinal transplant. The CDR3: CASSQMGQGECYEQYF. The nucleotides read TGTGCCAGCAGCCAAATGGGACAGGGGGAATGCTACGAGCAGTACTTC.